Below are 2 T cell receptor beta chains sequenced from a single sample in a study of cytomegalovirus exposure and HLA in healthy donors. Sequenced by immunoSEQ multiplex PCR; TCRdb stores in-frame clones only, minus some. The table shows tens of thousands of clones, with nearly 98% occurring only once. The sample consisted of PBMCs. The receptors derive from a young woman in good health and CMV-seropositive.

J is TRBJ1-1 and V is TRBV19; perhaps TRBD1 as D (6 bases). The germline V gene encodes CDR1 LNHDA and CDR2 SQIVND (reference sequence). There are 14 residues in the CDR3. V was clipped by 6 bases and J by 4 bases, with 15 bases between them. For the CDR3, the DNA is TGTGCCAGTAGGATACAGGGCGAAGGCACTGAAGCTTTCTTT. Translating gives CASRIQGEGTEAFF.

The J gene is TRBJ2-7, the V gene TRBV5-4; D is uncertain. The CDR3 has 13 residues. The V and J ends lost 4 bases and 3 bases respectively, with 11 bases between them. Germline loops: CDR1 SGHNT, CDR2 YYREEE (reference sequence). The CDR3 region is CASSPLGSYEQYF. CDR3 nucleotide sequence: TGTGCCAGCAGCCCCCTGGGCAGCTACGAGCAGTACTTC. Supplemented by reference TRBV5-4 and TRBJ2-7, the full variable domain reads ETGVTQSPTHLIKTRGQQVTLRCSSQSGHNTVSWYQQALGQGPQFIFQYYREEENGRGNFPPRFSGLQFPNYSSELNVNALELDDSALYLCASSPLGSYEQYFGPGTRLTVT.